This is a list of T cell receptor beta chains from one sample in a study of blood T cell repertoires in COVID-19. Sequencing used immunoSEQ multiplex PCR; TCRdb keeps in-frame clones, though not all of them. The sample shows about 84,000 clones, around 79% of them seen only once. What was sequenced was peripheral blood. These receptors came from a man in his fifties with active or convalescent COVID-19. Both conserved end residues are part of each CDR3. D genes are given only for firm matches. Clone size is shown for a subset of rows, as once, few, many or a class of expanded clone.

j_call cdr3_length v_call d_call clone_size cdr3_aa
TRBJ1-1 15 TRBV7-2 TRBD1 . CASTRGTGTYTEAFF
TRBJ2-3 15 TRBV6-5 TRBD2 few CASSIRRGSQDTQYF
TRBJ2-1 16 TRBV7-8 TRBD2 . CASSLRTSSLYNEQFF
TRBJ1-1 13 TRBV9 . . CASSINRDTEAFF
TRBJ1-1 14 TRBV6-5 . . CASSSGAMVTEAFF
TRBJ2-7 15 TRBV11-1 TRBD1 . CASSDTGTGGYEQYF
TRBJ2-5 15 TRBV5-4 . . CASSLAGDEQETQYF
TRBJ2-7 13 TRBV2 . . CASSGPGGGEQYF
TRBJ2-1 14 TRBV19 . once CASSPQGSTIEQFF
TRBJ2-3 16 TRBV12-5 TRBD1 . CASAPGGRASTDTQYF
TRBJ2-1 14 TRBV7-3 . . CASSQGGIYNEQFF
TRBJ2-3 10 TRBV20-1 . . CSERGGQQYF
TRBJ2-1 16 TRBV19 . . CASSIPRGGYDNEQFF
TRBJ2-3 13 TRBV7-3 . . CASSLISPDTQYF
TRBJ1-1 14 TRBV6-5 . . CASSYSRVYTEAFF
TRBJ2-3 11 TRBV29-1 TRBD2 . CSFERGGTQYF
TRBJ2-2 16 TRBV6-4 TRBD1 once CASSLTTGPWAGELFF
. 14 TRBV7-2 TRBD1 . CASSETGYAGEQFF
TRBJ1-1 17 TRBV4-3 TRBD1 few CASSTRTGGSQGTEAFF
TRBJ1-1 12 TRBV7-8 . many CASSRLGTEAFF
TRBJ2-1 16 TRBV15 TRBD1 . CATSRDGTGVGNEQFF
TRBJ1-2 16 TRBV4-1 . . CASSHQLGAGLYGYTF
TRBJ2-5 16 TRBV7-2 TRBD2 once CASRPGAGGPRETQYF